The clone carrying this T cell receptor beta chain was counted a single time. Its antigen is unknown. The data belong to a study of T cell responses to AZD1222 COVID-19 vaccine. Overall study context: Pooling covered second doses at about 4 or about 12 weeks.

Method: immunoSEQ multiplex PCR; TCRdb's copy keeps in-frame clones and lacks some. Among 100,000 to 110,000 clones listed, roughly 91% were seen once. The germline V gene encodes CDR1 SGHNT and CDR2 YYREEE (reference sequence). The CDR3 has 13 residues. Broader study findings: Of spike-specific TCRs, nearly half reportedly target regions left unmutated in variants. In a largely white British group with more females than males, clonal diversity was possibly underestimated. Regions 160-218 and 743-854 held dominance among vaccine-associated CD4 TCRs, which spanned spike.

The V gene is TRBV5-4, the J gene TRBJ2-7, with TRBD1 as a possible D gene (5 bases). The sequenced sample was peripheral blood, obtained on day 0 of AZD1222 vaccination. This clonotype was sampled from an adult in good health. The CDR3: CVTTGQSSYEQYF. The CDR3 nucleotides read TGTGTGACCACAGGTCAGAGCTCCTACGAGCAGTACTTC.